This TCR beta chain was identified in a study of a mutant IDH1 vaccine in newly diagnosed glioma. Study-level information: Treated patients were around 62% male, approximately 40% female, mean age around 40 years.

Note on this clone: No antigen is known for it.

The CDR3 runs to 12 residues. Germline assignment: CDR1 MDHEN and CDR2 SYDVKM. The ends were cut back, 6 bases at V and 7 bases at J, with 10 bases in the middle. Study observations and caveats: Pseudoprogression apparently tracked independently of changes in top peripheral T cell clonotypes.

The time point: baseline, week 1 (first vaccination visit). As to treatment: pre-vaccination baseline after standard-of-care therapy. Some clones are missing from TCRdb's copy, which holds only in-frame ones; the method was immunoSEQ multiplex PCR. The data show 50,000 to 65,000 clones, with roughly 80% seen just once and roughly 18% held by the top ten. This chain connects TRBV28 to TRBJ1-5; D remains ambiguous. This TCR was recovered from a man aged 18-30 years with glioma. The sequencing here drew on PBMCs, taken from a glioma patient treated with radiotherapy, temozolomide or both. CDR3 in amino acids: CASSRRGQPQHF. The CDR3, as DNA: TGTGCCAGCAGCCGCCGGGGACAGCCCCAGCATTTT.